This T cell receptor beta chain is drawn from a study of T cells in localized non-small cell lung cancer. Generated by immunoSEQ multiplex PCR, the TCRdb table keeps only in-frame clones and is missing some. This table holds over 30,000 clones, about four fifths found once. This CDR3 spans 16 amino acids. With 0 bases clipped from V and 7 bases from J, the junction kept 8 bases outside the gene matches. Germline CDR1 LNHDA, CDR2 SQIVND (reference sequence). The V call is TRBV19, the J call TRBJ1-5, with 8 positions matching TRBD1. The material sequenced was peripheral blood, taken before any cancer treatment. This TCR was recovered from an older male donor with stage II squamous cell lung carcinoma. This CDR3 is CASSIDPDREIQPQHF. The CDR3 region has the DNA TGTGCCAGTAGTATAGACCCGGACAGGGAGATCCAGCCCCAGCATTTT. The full variable domain, with the rest looked up from reference TRBV19 and TRBJ1-5, is DGGITQSPKYLFRKEGQNVTLSCEQNLNHDAMYWYRQDPGQGLRLIYYSQIVNDFQKGDIAEGYSVSREKKESFPLTVTSAQKNPTAFYLCASSIDPDREIQPQHFGDGTRLSIL.